This section outlines one TCR beta chain sequence together with its context. This specimen belongs to a study of control samples from healthy donors and cancer patients. Here immunoSEQ multiplex PCR was the method, and the copy in TCRdb shows in-frame clones only, minus some. This table has 15,000 to 20,000 clones, 70% to 90% appearing once. With V trimmed by 5 bases and J by 5 bases, 4 bases remained unmatched. Per germline, CDR1 SGHRS and CDR2 YFSETQ. This CDR3 region has 14 residues. The source is a woman aged 65 to 85 with colorectal cancer. The V and J genes are TRBV5-1 and TRBJ1-6, with 7 positions matching TRBD1. Sequencing was performed on PBMCs. CDR3 region: CASRGTENNSPLHF. The CDR3 bases are TGCGCCAGCAGGGGGACAGAGAATAATTCACCCCTCCACTTT.